This T cell receptor (beta chain) derives from a study of blood T cell repertoires in COVID-19 (TCRdb year 2020). Regarding the complete study: Samples covering the acute and convalescent phases of COVID-19 were provided by collaborators in the United States, Italy and Spain. The material from the prospective study consisted of cDNA or gDNA derived from T cells, B-cell-depleted T cells, or PBMCs. The dataset comprised deeply sampled blood TCRbeta repertoires from subjects exposed to, actively infected with, or recovered from COVID-19. The repertoires were released in a freely available public database intended as a resource for research on the immune response to SARS-CoV-2. The samples were drawn from the first 160 participants of the ongoing ImmuneRACE study and from over 950 subjects provided by 6 global collaborators. The sample metadata nearly always contained a de-identified subject ID, COVID-19 status, age in years and sex. Where available, HLA class I and class II types were obtained from metadata supplied by the sample provider rather than from assay-based typing. The full study reports these points: Clinical and demographic metadata were provided uncurated, with the amount varying by source and participant.

Collaborating institutions collected whole blood in K2EDTA tubes following their own protocols. Collaborator samples were shipped for TCRbeta analysis as frozen whole blood, isolated PBMCs, or DNA extracted from either sample type. A word on this clone: The antigen it binds to is not known. Nothing much larger sits one base from this clone, and base qualities are not available.

TCRbeta CDR3 regions were amplified from genomic DNA using the immunoSEQ Assay, a bias-controlled multiplex PCR. Per the original workflow: Within the assay, amplification of reference gene primers was used to estimate how many nucleated cells each sample contained. Sequence reads were collapsed and filtered to measure the absolute abundance of every unique TCRbeta CDR3 rearrangement. For each sample, productive Simpson clonality was calculated by taking the square root of Simpson's diversity index across productive rearrangements. TCRdb limited this immuneACCESS table to in-frame rearrangements with V and J called. A share of clones is missing; checked studies link under half to unresolved V genes, and the rest is unexplained. V, J and clone size derive from that table, while D and trimming were established from the DNA sequence. The table for this sample lists 90,000 to 120,000 clones; 89% of them were counted only once. The ten largest clones capture approximately 4.9% of the sample.

The junction shows trimming of 4 bases on V and 4 bases on J, plus 11 bases between the germline ends. From the germline V gene, CDR1 is MNHEY and CDR2 is SVGEGT. Taken from cysteine to phenylalanine, the CDR3 has 14 residues. CDR3 DNA is the only sequence kept; it has 42 bases, read in frame from the first base. The TCR sequence derives from a middle-aged man with active or convalescent COVID-19. Sequencing was done on a sample of peripheral blood. The chain joins TRBV6-2 or TRBV6-3 to TRBJ2-1; the D gene is perhaps TRBD2, from 5 matching bases. This receptor has the CDR3 CASSSRTLYNEQFF. Here is the DNA: TGTGCCAGCAGTTCCCGGACTCTTTACAATGAGCAGTTCTTC.